This T cell receptor beta chain is from a study of cytomegalovirus exposure and HLA in healthy donors. The study, taken as a whole, reports: There were some V segments, including TRBV6-2 and TRBV6-3, excluded as indistinguishable. Using a false discovery rate of 0.05, a later analysis showed that 16,951 TCR beta sequences were associated with HLA alleles. In a later analysis, V- and J-gene trimming of beta chains associated with a DCLRE1C missense variant, replicated independently.

Nominally healthy donors provided the samples, though records likely missed some immune exposures. Use of 60 Vbeta and 13 Jbeta primers characterized the PCR. Only in-frame clones appear in the TCRdb table, and some are missing; sequencing was by immunoSEQ multiplex PCR. Of 100,000 to 150,000 clones in the sample, around 80% were seen once. V lost 6 bases and J lost 4, with 9 bases in between. CDR3 length: 12 amino acids. Germline V gene data show CDR1 as SNHLY and CDR2 as FYNNEI. Details on this clone: Its cognate antigen is unknown.

Sequencing input: PBMCs. The origin of this receptor is a man younger than 45 in good health and CMV-seronegative. The genes are TRBV2 and TRBJ1-2, with D possibly TRBD1 on 6 matching bases. CDR3 region: CASRSDSYGYTF. In DNA, the CDR3 is TGTGCCAGCAGGTCGGACAGCTATGGCTACACCTTC.